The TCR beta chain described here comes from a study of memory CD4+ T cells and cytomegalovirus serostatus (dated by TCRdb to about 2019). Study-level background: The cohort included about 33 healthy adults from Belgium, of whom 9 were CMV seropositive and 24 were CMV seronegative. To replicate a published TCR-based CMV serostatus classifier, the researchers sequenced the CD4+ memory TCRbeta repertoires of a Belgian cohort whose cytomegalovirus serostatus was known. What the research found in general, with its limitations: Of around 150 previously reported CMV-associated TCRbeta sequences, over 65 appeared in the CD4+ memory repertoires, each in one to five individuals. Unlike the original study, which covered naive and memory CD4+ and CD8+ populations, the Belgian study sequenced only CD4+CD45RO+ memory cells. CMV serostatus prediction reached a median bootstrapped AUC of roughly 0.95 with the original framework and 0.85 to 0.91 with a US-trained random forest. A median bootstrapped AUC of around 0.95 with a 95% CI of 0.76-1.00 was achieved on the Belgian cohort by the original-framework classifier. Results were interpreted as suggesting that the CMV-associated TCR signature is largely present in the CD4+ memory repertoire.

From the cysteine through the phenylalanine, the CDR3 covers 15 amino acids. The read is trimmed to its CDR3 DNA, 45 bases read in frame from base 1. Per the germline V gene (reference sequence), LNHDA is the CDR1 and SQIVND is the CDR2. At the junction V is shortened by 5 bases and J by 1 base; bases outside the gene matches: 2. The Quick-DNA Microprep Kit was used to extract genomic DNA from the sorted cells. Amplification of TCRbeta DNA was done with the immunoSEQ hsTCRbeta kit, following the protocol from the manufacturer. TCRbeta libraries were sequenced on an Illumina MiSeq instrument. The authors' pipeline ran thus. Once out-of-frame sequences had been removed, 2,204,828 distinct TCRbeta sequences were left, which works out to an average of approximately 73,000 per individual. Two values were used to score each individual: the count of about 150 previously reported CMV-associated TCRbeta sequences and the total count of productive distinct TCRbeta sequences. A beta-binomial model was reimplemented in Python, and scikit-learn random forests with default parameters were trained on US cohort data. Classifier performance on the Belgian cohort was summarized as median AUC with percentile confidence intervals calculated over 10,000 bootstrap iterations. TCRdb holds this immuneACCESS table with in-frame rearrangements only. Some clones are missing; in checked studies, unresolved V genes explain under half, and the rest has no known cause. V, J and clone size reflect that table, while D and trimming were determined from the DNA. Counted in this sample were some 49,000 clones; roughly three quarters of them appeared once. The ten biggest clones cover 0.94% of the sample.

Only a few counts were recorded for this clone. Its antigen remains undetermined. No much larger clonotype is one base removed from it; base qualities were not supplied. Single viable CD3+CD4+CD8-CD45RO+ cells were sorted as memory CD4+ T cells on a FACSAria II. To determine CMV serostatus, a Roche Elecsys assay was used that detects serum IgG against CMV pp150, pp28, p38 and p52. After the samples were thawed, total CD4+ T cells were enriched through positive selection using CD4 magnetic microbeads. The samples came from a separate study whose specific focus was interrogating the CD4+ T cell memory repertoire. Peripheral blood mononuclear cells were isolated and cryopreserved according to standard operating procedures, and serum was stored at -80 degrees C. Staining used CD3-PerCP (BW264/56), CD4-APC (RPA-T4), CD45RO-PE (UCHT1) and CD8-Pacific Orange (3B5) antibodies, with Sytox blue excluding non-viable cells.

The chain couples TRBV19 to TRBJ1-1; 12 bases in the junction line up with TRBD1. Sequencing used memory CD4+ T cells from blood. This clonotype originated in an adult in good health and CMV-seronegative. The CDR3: CASSGTGGPNTEAFF. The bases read TGTGCCAGTAGTGGGACAGGGGGCCCGAACACTGAAGCTTTCTTT.